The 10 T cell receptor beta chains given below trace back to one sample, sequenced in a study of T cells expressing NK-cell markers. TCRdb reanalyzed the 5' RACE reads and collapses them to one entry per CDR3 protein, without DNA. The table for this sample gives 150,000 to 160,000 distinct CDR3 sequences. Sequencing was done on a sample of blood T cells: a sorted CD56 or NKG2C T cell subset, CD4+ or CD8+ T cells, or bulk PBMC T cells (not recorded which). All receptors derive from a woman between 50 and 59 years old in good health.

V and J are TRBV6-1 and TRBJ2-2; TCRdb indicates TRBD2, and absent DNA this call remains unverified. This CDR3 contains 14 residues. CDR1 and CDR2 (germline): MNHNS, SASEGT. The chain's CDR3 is CASTAGFGTGELFF.

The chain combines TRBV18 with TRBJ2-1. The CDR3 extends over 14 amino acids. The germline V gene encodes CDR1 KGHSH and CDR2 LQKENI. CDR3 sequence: CASSPPGAGNEQFF.

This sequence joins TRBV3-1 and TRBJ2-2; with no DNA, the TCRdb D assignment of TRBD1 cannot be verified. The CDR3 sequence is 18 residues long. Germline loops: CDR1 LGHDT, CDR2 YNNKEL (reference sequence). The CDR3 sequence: CASREAHRDITNTGELFF.

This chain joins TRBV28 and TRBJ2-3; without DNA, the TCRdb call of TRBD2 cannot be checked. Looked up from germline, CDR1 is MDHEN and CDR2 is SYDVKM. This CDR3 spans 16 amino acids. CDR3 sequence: CASSLFRAGGGDTQYF.

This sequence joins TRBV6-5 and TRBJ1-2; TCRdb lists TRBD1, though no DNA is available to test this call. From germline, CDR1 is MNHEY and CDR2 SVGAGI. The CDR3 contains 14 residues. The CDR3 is CASSATGSGYGYTF.

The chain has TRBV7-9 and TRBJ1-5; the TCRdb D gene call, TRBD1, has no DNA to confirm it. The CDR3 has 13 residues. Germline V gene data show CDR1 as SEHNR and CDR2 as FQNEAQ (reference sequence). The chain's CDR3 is CASSPTGYQPQHF.

The CDR3 sequence is CATSDSDGTSTDTQYF. V is TRBV24-1 and J is TRBJ2-3. Germline loops: CDR1 KGHDR, CDR2 SFDVKD. The CDR3 contains 16 residues.

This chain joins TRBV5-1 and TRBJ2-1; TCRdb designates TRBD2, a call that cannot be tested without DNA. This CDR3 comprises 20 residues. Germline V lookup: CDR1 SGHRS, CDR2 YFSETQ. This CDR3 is CASSLMGGRESSGSGNEQFF. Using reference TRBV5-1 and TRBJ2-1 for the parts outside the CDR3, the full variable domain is KAGVTQTPRYLIKTRGQQVTLSCSPISGHRSVSWYQQTPGQGLQFLFEYFSETQRNKGNFPGRFSGRQFSNSRSEMNVSTLELGDSALYLCASSLMGGRESSGSGNEQFFGPGTRLTVL.

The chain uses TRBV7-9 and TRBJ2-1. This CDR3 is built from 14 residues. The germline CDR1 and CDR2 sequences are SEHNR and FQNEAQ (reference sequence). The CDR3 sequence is CASSLAGSRNEQFF.

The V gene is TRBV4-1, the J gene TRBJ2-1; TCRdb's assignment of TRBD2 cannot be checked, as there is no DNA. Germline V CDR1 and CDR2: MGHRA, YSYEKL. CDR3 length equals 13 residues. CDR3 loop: CASSQDPGGPEFF.